This record covers a single T cell receptor beta chain. Its antigen is not known. PCR was performed using 60 Vbeta and 13 Jbeta primers. Measured with immunoSEQ multiplex PCR; TCRdb has only the in-frame clones, and not every one. The sample records about 160,000 clones, about 85% being singletons. This specimen comes from a study of cytomegalovirus exposure and HLA in healthy donors. Findings and caveats of the study: HLA allele associations emerged for 17,000 or so TCR beta sequences in a later analysis, at 0.05 false discovery rate. It was reportedly the case that the classifier diagnosed cytomegalovirus status with high specificity and sensitivity.

Trimming took 4 bases from V and 2 from J, leaving 12 bases between them. Germline-derived CDR1 and CDR2 are LNHDA and SQIVND (reference sequence). The CDR3 runs 14 residues. The sequence was obtained from a man younger than 30 in good health and CMV-seronegative. The J gene is TRBJ2-7, the V gene TRBV19, with no clear D. Input material: PBMCs. CDR3 sequence: CASSKDGNPYEQYF. The CDR3, as DNA: TGTGCCAGTAGTAAAGACGGTAACCCCTACGAGCAGTACTTC.